This entry lists 23 T cell receptor beta chains sequenced from one sample in a study of blood T cell repertoires in COVID-19. Here immunoSEQ multiplex PCR was the method, and the copy in TCRdb shows in-frame clones only, minus some. The sample yields fewer than 500,000 clones, approximately 77% seen once. Sequencing used peripheral blood. The receptors come from a human donor with acute or convalescent COVID-19. The donor label of this sample is uncertain.

The CDR3 sequence is CASSEEGTGNMDSPLHF. Written as DNA, the CDR3 is TGTGCCAGCAGTGAAGAGGGGACAGGGAATATGGATTCACCCCTCCACTTT. This chain joins TRBV6-1 and TRBJ1-6; 9 nucleotides line up with TRBD1. The CDR3 is made up of 17 amino acids. Unmatched junction bases numbered 9, after V lost 1 base and J lost 8 bases. Germline V gene sequence: CDR1 MNHNS, CDR2 SASEGT.

V usage is TRBV5-6 and J usage is TRBJ1-1; tentative D call: TRBD1 (5 bases). V lost 2 bases and J 0 bases, leaving 14 bases between the germline ends. This CDR3 is 16 amino acids long. Germline V gene sequence: CDR1 SGHDT, CDR2 YYEEEE. CDR3 sequence (DNA): TGTGCCAGCAGCTTAAGCTTGACAGAGCTGAACACTGAAGCTTTCTTT. It encodes CASSLSLTELNTEAFF.

The rearrangement joins TRBV6-1 to TRBJ2-7; no reliable D call. CDR3 size: 16 residues. V dropped 0 bases and J dropped 1 base, with 13 bases sitting between them. Per germline, CDR1 MNHNS and CDR2 SASEGT. In DNA form, the CDR3 reads TGTGCCAGCAGTGAAGCCCACTGGAGTGTGTCCTACGAGCAGTACTTC. Its protein is CASSEAHWSVSYEQYF.

The gene calls are TRBV10-3 and TRBJ1-1; D is unclear. Germline loops: CDR1 ENHRY, CDR2 SYGVKD. V lost 4 bases and J lost 7, with 13 bases in between. The CDR3 is made up of 13 amino acids. As DNA, the CDR3 is TGTGCCATCAGTGGTAAAGATCGCGGTGAAGCTTTCTTT. It is translated as CAISGKDRGEAFF.

V usage is TRBV7-9 and J usage is TRBJ2-5; possible D gene TRBD2, 6 bases. Germline V gene data show CDR1 as SEHNR and CDR2 as FQNEAQ (reference sequence). The CDR3 is made up of 15 amino acids. The V and J ends lost 0 bases and 5 bases respectively, with 13 bases between them. For the CDR3, the DNA is TGTGCCAGCAGCTTAGCCGGGGGTGTGCGGGAGACCCAGTACTTC. It encodes CASSLAGGVRETQYF.

About this clone itself: Additional DNA sequences in this sample encode the identical CDR3. This chain links TRBV18 with TRBJ1-1; 9 positions agree with TRBD1. Trimming at V came to 3 bases and at J to 1 base, leaving 3 bases not matched to a gene. CDR1 and CDR2 from the germline V gene are KGHSH and LQKENI. The CDR3 has 15 amino acids. CDR3: CASSPRTGENTEAFF. The CDR3 nucleotides read TGTGCCAGCTCACCTAGGACAGGGGAGAACACTGAAGCTTTCTTT.

This clone showed up just once. The rearrangement links TRBV6-6 to TRBJ1-3, with unresolved D. V lost 6 bases and J lost 4, with 10 bases in between. This CDR3 spans 13 amino acids. In germline, CDR1 is MNHNY, CDR2 SVGAGI (reference sequence). The CDR3 nucleotides are TGTGCCAGCAGCACCGGACTCGGAAACACCATATATTTT. This sequence encodes CASSTGLGNTIYF.

This sequence joins TRBV6-1 and TRBJ1-2; 8 nucleotides match TRBD1. Germline CDR1 reads MNHNS; CDR2 reads SASEGT. This CDR3 is built from 14 residues. With V trimmed by 3 bases and J by 5 bases, 5 bases remained unmatched. As DNA, the CDR3 is TGTGCCAGCAGTGAGGACAGGGATTGGTATGGCTACACCTTC. Translated: CASSEDRDWYGYTF.

The chain recombines TRBV9 with TRBJ2-2; D is possibly TRBD1 (7 bases). Between the trimmed V and J ends, which lost 0 bases and 5 bases, there was a span of 17 bases. The germline V gene has CDR1 SGDLS and CDR2 YYNGEE. The CDR3 totals 17 residues. The CDR3: CASSVGGTAAWTGELFF. The CDR3 region has the DNA TGTGCCAGCAGCGTAGGCGGGACAGCTGCGTGGACCGGGGAGCTGTTTTTT.

This clone has only a few counts. V usage is TRBV4-1 and J usage is TRBJ1-1; D remains unclear. Germline V gene sequence: CDR1 MGHRA, CDR2 YSYEKL. The CDR3 length is 14 residues. Trimming cost V 8 bases and J 0 bases, with 13 bases left between them. Written as DNA, the CDR3 is TGCGCCAGCCGCCCCGGGGTTCTGAACACTGAAGCTTTCTTT. This sequence encodes CASRPGVLNTEAFF.

V usage is TRBV30 and J usage is TRBJ2-3; D ambiguous. Germline-derived CDR1 and CDR2 are GTSNPN and SVGIG (reference sequence). CDR3 length equals 12 residues. The V end was cut by 2 bases, the J end by 8 bases, with 11 bases between. In DNA form, the CDR3 reads TGTGCCTGGAGTCGCCTAGTTGGTACGCAGTATTTT. Its translation is CAWSRLVGTQYF.

Written as DNA, the CDR3 is TGTGCCAGCAGCCCCGGTGGCGGGCAAACCTACGAGCAGTACTTC. Protein: CASSPGGGQTYEQYF. The rearrangement joins TRBV7-6 to TRBJ2-7; TRBD2 might be the D (5 bases). Between the trimmed V and J ends, which lost 5 bases and 2 bases, there was a span of 16 bases. CDR1 is SGHVS, CDR2 FNYEAQ, per germline. The CDR3 spans 15 residues.

With regard to this clone: This same CDR3 is encoded by further DNA sequences in the sample. The rearrangement links TRBV28 to TRBJ1-6; no clear D. Germline V gene lookup returns CDR1 MDHEN and CDR2 SYDVKM. V lost 5 bases and J lost 7, with 12 bases in between. CDR3 length: 14 amino acids. CDR3 coding DNA: TGTGCCAGCAGTCCCCAGGTTGGGAATTCACCCCTCCACTTT. Translating gives CASSPQVGNSPLHF.

The chain has TRBV7-2 and TRBJ1-2, with no clear D. The V gene's germline CDR1 is SGHTA and CDR2 FQGNSA. The CDR3 totals 15 residues. V lost 5 bases to trimming and J lost 10 bases, with 23 bases between them. DNA for the CDR3: TGTGCCAGCAGCCCTCCAAGCGGACGGAGAGGTGTCTACACCTTC. It encodes CASSPPSGRRGVYTF.

This clone appeared a few times. The rearrangement links TRBV7-2 to TRBJ2-1, with 8 bases lining up with TRBD1. Germline loops: CDR1 SGHTA, CDR2 FQGNSA. This CDR3 spans 13 amino acids. The J segment lost 8 bases and the V segment lost 5 bases, leaving 5 bases of the junction unmatched. The CDR3 DNA is TGTGCCAGCAGCCCGACAGGGGATCATGAGCAGTTCTTC. It specifies CASSPTGDHEQFF.

The rearrangement uses TRBV6-2 or TRBV6-3 and TRBJ1-1; D ambiguous. The V and J ends lost 3 bases and 1 base respectively, with 6 bases between them. The CDR3 runs 13 residues. Germline loops: CDR1 MNHEY, CDR2 SVGEGT. Here the CDR3 DNA reads TGTGCCAGCAGTTATACCGGGAACACTGAAGCTTTCTTT. Its translation: CASSYTGNTEAFF.

V and J are TRBV6-1 and TRBJ1-3, with D possibly matching TRBD1 (5 bases). CDR1 and CDR2 from the germline V gene are MNHNS and SASEGT. This CDR3 region has 17 residues. The V end lost 0 bases, the J end lost 3 bases, and 15 bases lay between the germline ends. CDR3 residues: CASSEAGLSGDGNTIYF. The CDR3 DNA reads TGTGCCAGCAGTGAAGCGGGACTTTCTGGAGATGGAAACACCATATATTTT.

The CDR3 DNA is TGTGCCAGCAGCTGGGGACAACTTGAAGCTTTCTTT. Protein sequence: CASSWGQLEAFF. This chain joins TRBV5-5 and TRBJ1-1; D is perhaps TRBD1 (6 bases). The V gene lost 3 bases and the J gene lost 7 bases, with 10 bases spanning the gap. There are 12 residues in the CDR3. CDR1 SGHKS and CDR2 YYEKEE come from the germline V gene (reference sequence).

The chain is built from TRBV4-1 and TRBJ2-5, with 12 bases aligning to TRBD1. J lost 5 bases, V lost 4 bases, and 5 bases had no gene match. The V gene's germline CDR1 is MGHRA and CDR2 YSYEKL. The CDR3 is made up of 15 amino acids. CDR3 protein: CASSPGTGGRETQYF. DNA of the CDR3: TGCGCCAGCAGCCCCGGGACAGGGGGCAGGGAGACCCAGTACTTC.

The chain is built from TRBV24-1 and TRBJ2-7; tentatively, D is TRBD2 (6 bases). Deletions cut 2 bases from V and 2 bases from J, with 9 bases between. CDR3 length: 14 residues. From germline, CDR1 is KGHDR and CDR2 SFDVKD. The CDR3, as DNA: TGTGCCACCAGTGATTCCCGACTAGCCTACGAGCAGTACTTC. Translating gives CATSDSRLAYEQYF.

The chain carries TRBV21-1 and TRBJ2-7; the table's D call, TRBD2, has no DNA check behind it. TRBV21-1 constitutes a pseudogene. This CDR3 comprises 19 residues. The CDR3 is CASSEDLDGLAGDPYEQYF. CDR3 sequence (DNA): TGTGCCAGCAGCGAAGACTTGGATGGACTAGCGGGGGACCCCTACGAGCAGTACTTC.

The rearrangement joins TRBV30 to TRBJ1-4; D not certain. Germline lookup yields CDR1 GTSNPN and CDR2 SVGIG (reference sequence). The CDR3 spans 13 residues. Trimming left V 0 bases short and J 5 bases short, with 7 bases between. The CDR3 DNA reads TGTGCCTGGAGTGTACGAGAGAATGAAAAACTGTTTTTT. It encodes CAWSVRENEKLFF. Together with reference TRBV30 and TRBJ1-4, the CDR3 gives the full variable domain: SQTIHQWPATLVQPVGSPLSLECTVEGTSNPNLYWYRQAAGRGLQLLFYSVGIGQISSEVPQNLSASRPQDRQFILSSKKLLLSDSGFYLCAWSVRENEKLFFGSGTQLSVL.

The V call is TRBV6-6, the J call TRBJ2-7, with D perhaps TRBD1 (5 bases). This CDR3 is 12 amino acids long. V gave up 5 bases and J gave up 5 bases, with 10 bases separating them. CDR1 MNHNY and CDR2 SVGAGI come from the germline V gene (reference sequence). The CDR3, as DNA: TGTGCCAGCAGTGGGGCTCCCGACGAGCAGTACTTC. It is translated as CASSGAPDEQYF.